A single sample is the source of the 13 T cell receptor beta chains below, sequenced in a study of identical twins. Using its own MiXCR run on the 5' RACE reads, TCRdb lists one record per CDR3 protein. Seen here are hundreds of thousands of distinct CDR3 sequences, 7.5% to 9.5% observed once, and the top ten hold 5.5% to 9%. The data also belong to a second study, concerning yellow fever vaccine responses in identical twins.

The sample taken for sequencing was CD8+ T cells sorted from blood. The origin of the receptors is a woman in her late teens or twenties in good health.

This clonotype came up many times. CDR3 DNA sequence: TGTGCTAGTGGTTTGTTAACAGGGGACACCGGGGAGCTGTTTTTT. This translates into CASGLLTGDTGELFF. The rearrangement links TRBV12-5 to TRBJ2-2, with TRBD1 matching over 7 bases. CDR1 LGHNT and CDR2 FRNRAP come from the germline V gene. The CDR3 spans 15 residues. The ends lost 2 bases at V and 3 bases at J; junction bases unmatched: 3.

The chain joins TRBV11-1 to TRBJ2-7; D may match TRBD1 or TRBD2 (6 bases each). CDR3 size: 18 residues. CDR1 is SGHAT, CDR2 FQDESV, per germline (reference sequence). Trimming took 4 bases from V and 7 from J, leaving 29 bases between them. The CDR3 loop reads CASSSTYPRGGTILEQYF. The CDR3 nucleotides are TGTGCCAGCAGCTCCACTTATCCCCGTGGCGGGACAATCTTGGAGCAGTACTTC. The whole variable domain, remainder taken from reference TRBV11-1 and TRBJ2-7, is EAEVAQSPRYKITEKSQAVAFWCDPISGHATLYWYRQILGQGPELLVQFQDESVVDDSQLPKDRFSAERLKGVDSTLKIQPAELGDSAMYLCASSSTYPRGGTILEQYFGPGTRLTVT.

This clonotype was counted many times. The CDR3 DNA reads TGCAGCGTTTTACAGCCCACCGGGGAGCTGTTTTTT. Residues: CSVLQPTGELFF. The rearrangement links TRBV29-1 to TRBJ2-2; D gene unclear. Germline assignment: CDR1 SQVTM and CDR2 ANQGSEA. This CDR3 comprises 12 residues. V was cut by 5 bases and J by 4 bases, with 8 bases left in between.

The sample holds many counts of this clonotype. The CDR3 spells CSALRIGQGNEQFF. The DNA for the CDR3 is TGCAGCGCCTTAAGAATAGGACAGGGCAATGAGCAGTTCTTC. The V gene is TRBV29-1, the J gene TRBJ2-1; TRBD1 aligns across 8 bases. With V trimmed by 7 bases and J by 6 bases, 11 bases remained unmatched. Germline CDR1 is SQVTM and CDR2 is ANQGSEA. The CDR3 extends over 14 amino acids.

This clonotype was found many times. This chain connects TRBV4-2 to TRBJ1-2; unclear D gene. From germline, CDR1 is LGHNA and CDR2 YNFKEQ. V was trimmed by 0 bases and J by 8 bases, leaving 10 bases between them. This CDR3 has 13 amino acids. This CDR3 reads CASSQESGGGYTF. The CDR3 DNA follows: TGTGCCAGCAGCCAAGAGAGCGGTGGAGGCTACACCTTC.

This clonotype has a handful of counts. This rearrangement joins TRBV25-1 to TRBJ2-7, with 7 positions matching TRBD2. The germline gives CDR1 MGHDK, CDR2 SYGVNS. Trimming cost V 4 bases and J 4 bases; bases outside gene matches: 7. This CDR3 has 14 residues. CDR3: CASSVLAGGYEQYF. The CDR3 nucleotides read TGTGCCAGCAGTGTTTTAGCGGGCGGATACGAGCAGTACTTC.

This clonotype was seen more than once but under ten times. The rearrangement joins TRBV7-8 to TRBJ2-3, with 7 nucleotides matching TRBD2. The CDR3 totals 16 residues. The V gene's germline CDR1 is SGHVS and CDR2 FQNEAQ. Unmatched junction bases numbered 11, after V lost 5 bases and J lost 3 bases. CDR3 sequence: CASSPRSGGRTDTQYF. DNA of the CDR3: TGTGCCAGCAGCCCCCGGTCCGGGGGGAGGACAGATACGCAGTATTTT.

CDR3 DNA: TGCAGTGCTAGAGTCGCACTCATCTCTAGCGGGAGTTTCCCTCCTCTCTACAATGAGCAGTTCTTC. Amino acids: CSARVALISSGSFPPLYNEQFF. The rearrangement uses TRBV20-1 and TRBJ2-1, with 10 bases that match TRBD2. This CDR3 spans 22 amino acids. Germline V gene lookup returns CDR1 DFQATT and CDR2 SNEGSKA (reference sequence). V shed 1 base and J 3 bases; nucleotides not matched to a gene: 24.

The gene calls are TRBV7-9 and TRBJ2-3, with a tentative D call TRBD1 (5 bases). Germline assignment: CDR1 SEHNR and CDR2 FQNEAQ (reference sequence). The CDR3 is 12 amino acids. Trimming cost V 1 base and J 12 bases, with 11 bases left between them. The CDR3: CASSLEAGSQYF. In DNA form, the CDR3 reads TGTGCCAGCAGCTTAGAGGCAGGGTCACAGTATTTT.

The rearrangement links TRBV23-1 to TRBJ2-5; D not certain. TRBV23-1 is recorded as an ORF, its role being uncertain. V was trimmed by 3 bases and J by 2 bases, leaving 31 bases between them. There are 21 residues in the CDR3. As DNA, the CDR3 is TGCGCCAGCAGTCACATCATCTGGGAAGAAGGATATTATCGTGGGCAAGAGACCCAGTACTTC. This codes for CASSHIIWEEGYYRGQETQYF.

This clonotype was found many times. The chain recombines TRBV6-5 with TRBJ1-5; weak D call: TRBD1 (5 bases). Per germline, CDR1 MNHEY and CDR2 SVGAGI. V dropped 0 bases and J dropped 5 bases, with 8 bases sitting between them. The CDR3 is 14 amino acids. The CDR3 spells CASSYSAGDQPQHF. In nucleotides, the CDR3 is TGTGCCAGCAGTTACTCCGCGGGGGATCAGCCCCAGCATTTT.

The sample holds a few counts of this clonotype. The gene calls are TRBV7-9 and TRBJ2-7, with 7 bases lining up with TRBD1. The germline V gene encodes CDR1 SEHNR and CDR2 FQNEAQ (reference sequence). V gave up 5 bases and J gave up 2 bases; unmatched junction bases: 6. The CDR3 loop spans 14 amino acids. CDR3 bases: TGTGCCAGCAGCGTACGGGACAGCCCCTACGAGCAGTACTTC. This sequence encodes CASSVRDSPYEQYF.

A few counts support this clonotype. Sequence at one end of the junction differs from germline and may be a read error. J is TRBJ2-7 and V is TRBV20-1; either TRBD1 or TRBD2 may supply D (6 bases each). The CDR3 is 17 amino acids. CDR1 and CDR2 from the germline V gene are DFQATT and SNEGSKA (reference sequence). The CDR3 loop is CCARTLLGGGNTYEQYF. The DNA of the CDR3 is TGCTGTGCTAGAACCCTCCTGGGGGGCGGGAACACCTACGAGCAGTACTTC.